These 20 T cell receptor beta chains were all obtained from the same sample, sequenced in a study of T-cell memory formation after mild COVID-19. TCRdb itself ran the 5' RACE reads through MiXCR, one entry per CDR3 protein. There are around 390,000 distinct CDR3 sequences in the sample; 15% to 20% occur only once, and under 25% lies in the top ten. Material: PBMCs or a T cell subset sorted from them (not recorded which). The source of these receptors is a man aged 18 to 29 who had mild COVID-19 (a few samples of this study predate the infection). Cell type and time point are not known.

This clonotype was seen repeatedly, ten times or more. This chain joins TRBV7-9 and TRBJ1-5; D remains ambiguous. V dropped 4 bases and J dropped 11 bases, with 15 bases sitting between them. The CDR3 extends over 13 amino acids. Per the germline V gene, CDR1 is SEHNR and CDR2 is FQNEAQ (reference sequence). CDR3 residues: CASSSGWELAQHF. DNA of the CDR3: TGTGCCAGCAGCTCGGGGTGGGAGTTGGCCCAGCATTTT.

This clonotype occurred a few times. This chain links TRBV7-2 with TRBJ1-4, with 9 bases fitting TRBD1. Germline V gene sequence: CDR1 SGHTA, CDR2 FQGNSA. The V gene end was trimmed by 5 bases and the J gene end by 7 bases; junction bases not matched to a gene: 5. This CDR3 has 14 residues. CDR3 loop: CASSGQGWGEKLFF. DNA of the CDR3: TGTGCCAGCAGCGGACAGGGGTGGGGTGAAAAACTGTTTTTT.

This clonotype was counted only a few times. This sequence joins TRBV25-1 and TRBJ2-6; D not certain. The CDR3 runs 14 residues. The germline CDR1 and CDR2 sequences are MGHDK and SYGVNS. V was pared by 5 bases and J by 0 bases, with 5 bases between. The CDR3 reads CASSTDSGANVLTF. The CDR3 nucleotides read TGTGCCAGCAGTACCGACTCTGGGGCCAACGTCCTGACTTTC.

V and J are TRBV4-1 and TRBJ1-4; D perhaps matches TRBD1 (5 bases). V was clipped by 3 bases and J by 5 bases, with 16 bases between them. Looked up from germline, CDR1 is MGHRA and CDR2 is YSYEKL. The CDR3 is 16 amino acids. CDR3 nucleotides: TGCGCCAGCAGCCATAACTCCGGGACCGAGAATGAAAAACTGTTTTTT. This encodes CASSHNSGTENEKLFF.

The chain recombines TRBV7-2 with TRBJ1-5, with D possibly TRBD1 on 5 matching bases. This CDR3 contains 15 residues. Germline V CDR1 and CDR2: SGHTA, FQGNSA. The V end lost 5 bases, the J end lost 3 bases, and 14 bases lay between the germline ends. The CDR3 reads CASSKRQGDNQPQHF. In DNA, the CDR3 is TGTGCCAGCAGCAAGAGGCAGGGTGACAATCAGCCCCAGCATTTT. The full variable domain, rest sourced from reference TRBV7-2 and TRBJ1-5, is GAGVSQSPSNKVTEKGKDVELRCDPISGHTALYWYRQSLGQGLEFLIYFQGNSAPDKSGLPSDRFSAERTGGSVSTLTIQRTQQEDSAVYLCASSKRQGDNQPQHFGDGTRLSIL.

Only a few counts were recorded for this clonotype. The chain is built from TRBV25-1 and TRBJ2-5; D possibly corresponds to TRBD2 (6 bases). There are 14 residues in the CDR3. The V end was cut by 6 bases, the J end by 5 bases, with 16 bases between. CDR1 is MGHDK, CDR2 SYGVNS, per germline. CDR3 DNA: TGTGCCAGCAGCGCCGGGACTCATCGGGAGACCCAGTACTTC. The encoded protein is CASSAGTHRETQYF.

This clonotype showed up just a few times. This chain links TRBV5-1 with TRBJ1-1, with D possibly being TRBD1 (5 bases). Trimming pared 2 bases from V and 8 bases from J, leaving 16 bases between. The CDR3 has 14 residues. Germline V gene sequence: CDR1 SGHRS, CDR2 YFSETQ. CDR3 in amino acids: CASSLPDTPYEAFF. CDR3 nucleotides: TGCGCCAGCAGCTTACCGGACACGCCGTACGAAGCTTTCTTT.

This clonotype was observed a few times. The chain carries TRBV20-1 and TRBJ2-4, with D perhaps TRBD1 or TRBD2 (6 bases each). The CDR3 extends over 12 amino acids. V was trimmed by 7 bases and J by 5 bases, leaving 12 bases between them. From germline, CDR1 is DFQATT and CDR2 SNEGSKA (reference sequence). DNA for the CDR3: TGCAGTGGGCGGAGGGGGGAAAACATTCAGTACTTC. It specifies CSGRRGENIQYF.

For the CDR3, the DNA is TGTGCCACCGGGACAGGGCTCACAGATACGCAGTATTTT. Protein sequence: CATGTGLTDTQYF. The chain combines TRBV7-2 with TRBJ2-3, with 9 bases aligning to TRBD1. V was pared by 10 bases and J by 2 bases, with 4 bases of the junction left unmatched. Looked up from germline, CDR1 is SGHTA and CDR2 is FQGNSA. This CDR3 contains 13 residues.

The J gene is TRBJ2-5, the V gene TRBV12-3 or TRBV12-4; no reliable D call. V was clipped by 6 bases and J by 7 bases, with 18 bases between them. The CDR3 extends over 14 amino acids. The CDR3 is CASSPRPPLGTQYF. The CDR3 DNA reads as TGTGCCAGCAGCCCCCGCCCCCCCTTGGGGACCCAGTACTTC.

This clonotype was detected only a few times. This rearrangement joins TRBV20-1 to TRBJ2-1, with 7 bases that match TRBD2. Germline V CDR1 and CDR2: DFQATT, SNEGSKA (reference sequence). Trimming cost V 0 bases and J 8 bases; bases outside gene matches: 13. The CDR3 covers 16 residues. The CDR3 DNA follows: TGCAGTGCTAGAGATCATCCGCGGGGGAGCCTGGATGAGCAGTTCTTC. Residues: CSARDHPRGSLDEQFF.

The chain is built from TRBV20-1 and TRBJ2-1; TRBD1 matches at 9 bases. The ends lost 2 bases at V and 1 base at J; junction bases unmatched: 6. Looked up from germline, CDR1 is DFQATT and CDR2 is SNEGSKA (reference sequence). The CDR3 sequence is 16 residues long. CDR3 in amino acids: CSARNRDRVSYNEQFF. In DNA, the CDR3 is TGCAGTGCTAGAAACCGGGACAGGGTTTCCTACAATGAGCAGTTCTTC.

The chain links TRBV5-1 to TRBJ1-3; 7 nucleotides agree with TRBD1. Unmatched junction bases numbered 6, after V lost 3 bases and J lost 0 bases. The CDR3 is 16 amino acids. The V gene's germline CDR1 is SGHRS and CDR2 YFSETQ. CDR3 loop: CASSWTGVRSGNTIYF. The CDR3 DNA sequence: TGCGCCAGCAGCTGGACAGGCGTACGCTCTGGAAACACCATATATTTT. Together with reference TRBV5-1 and TRBJ1-3, the CDR3 gives the full variable domain: KAGVTQTPRYLIKTRGQQVTLSCSPISGHRSVSWYQQTPGQGLQFLFEYFSETQRNKGNFPGRFSGRQFSNSRSEMNVSTLELGDSALYLCASSWTGVRSGNTIYFGEGSWLTVV.

The V gene is TRBV15, the J gene TRBJ2-1, with D tentatively TRBD2 (6 bases). V was trimmed by 5 bases and J by 0 bases, leaving 11 bases between them. Germline V gene lookup returns CDR1 LNHNV and CDR2 YYDKDF (reference sequence). CDR3 length: 15 amino acids. The CDR3 DNA reads TGTGCCACCAGCGTACGGGGGAGCTCCTACAATGAGCAGTTCTTC. Its protein product is CATSVRGSSYNEQFF.

Worth noting for this clonotype: It may be a read error: a sequence one base away is much more abundant. The genes are TRBV18 and TRBJ1-4, with 10 nucleotides matching TRBD1. Germline V gene sequence: CDR1 KGHSH, CDR2 LQKENI. There are 15 residues in the CDR3. The CDR3 sequence: CASSPSTGGDDKLFF. The CDR3 DNA sequence: TGTGCCAGCTCACCCTCGACAGGGGGCGATGATAAACTGTTTTTT.

CDR3 bases: TGTGCCAGCAGCTTGGTTGCAGGGGCTGAGACCCAGTACTTC. It encodes CASSLVAGAETQYF. This rearrangement joins TRBV5-6 to TRBJ2-5, with a possible D match to TRBD1 (6 bases). Germline V gene sequence: CDR1 SGHDT, CDR2 YYEEEE. V gave up 0 bases and J gave up 5 bases, with 11 bases separating them. This CDR3 has 14 residues.

The chain links TRBV12-3 or TRBV12-4 to TRBJ1-2; no firm D call. V lost 1 base to trimming and J lost 7 bases, with 13 bases between them. The CDR3 covers 14 residues. The CDR3 bases are TGTGCCAGCAGTTTAGGCGAGGGTGTAGTTGGCTACACCTTC. Translating gives CASSLGEGVVGYTF.

CDR3 nucleotides: TGTGCCAGCAGTTCACACCCGACAGCCTTTGAAGCTTTCTTT. Translated: CASSSHPTAFEAFF. The rearrangement uses TRBV12-3 or TRBV12-4 and TRBJ1-1; D perhaps matches TRBD1 (5 bases). The CDR3 contains 14 residues. Trimming left V 4 bases short and J 7 bases short, with 16 bases between.

This clonotype was counted between two and nine times. V usage is TRBV6-5 and J usage is TRBJ2-2; no clear D gene. CDR1 and CDR2 (germline): MNHEY, SVGAGI. The CDR3 is 13 amino acids. V dropped 2 bases and J dropped 5 bases, with 6 bases sitting between them. CDR3 bases: TGTGCCAGCAGTTACCCCCTTACCGGGGAGCTGTTTTTT. Its translation: CASSYPLTGELFF.

The chain has TRBV5-1 and TRBJ2-2; D gene ambiguous. Per the germline V gene, CDR1 is SGHRS and CDR2 is YFSETQ. The CDR3 length is 15 residues. Trimming took off 1 base at V and 6 bases at J, with 13 bases between the two ends. CDR3 bases: TGCGCCAGCAGCTTGATGCAGCCAGGAGCCGGGGAGCTGTTTTTT. Residues: CASSLMQPGAGELFF.